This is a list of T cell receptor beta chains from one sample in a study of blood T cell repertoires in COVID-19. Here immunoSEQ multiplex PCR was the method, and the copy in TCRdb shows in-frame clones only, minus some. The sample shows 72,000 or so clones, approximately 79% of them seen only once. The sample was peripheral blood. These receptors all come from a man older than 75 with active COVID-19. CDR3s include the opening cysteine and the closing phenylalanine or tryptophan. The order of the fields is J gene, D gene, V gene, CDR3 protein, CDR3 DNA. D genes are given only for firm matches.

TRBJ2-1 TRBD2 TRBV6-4 CASSESGGSYNEQFF TGTGCCAGCAGTGAGTCGGGGGGGTCCTACAATGAGCAGTTCTTC
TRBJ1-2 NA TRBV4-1 CASSQDRSEAYGYTF TGCGCCAGCAGCCAAGATCGGTCGGAGGCCTATGGCTACACCTTC
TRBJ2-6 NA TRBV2 CASIPANSGANVLTF TGTGCCAGCATCCCAGCGAACTCTGGGGCCAACGTCCTGACTTTC
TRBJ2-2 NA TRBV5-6 CASSLALRSGELFF TGTGCCAGCAGCTTGGCTTTACGTAGCGGGGAGCTGTTTTTT
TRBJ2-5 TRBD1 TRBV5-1 CASSPGTGWEAQYF TGCGCCAGCAGCCCAGGGACAGGATGGGAGGCCCAGTACTTC
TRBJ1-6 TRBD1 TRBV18 CASSLGQENSPLHF TGTGCCAGCTCACTGGGACAGGAAAATTCACCCCTCCACTTT
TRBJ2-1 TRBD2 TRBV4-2 CASSQALLDPGLAGRFEQFF TGTGCCAGCAGCCAAGCACTACTTGACCCGGGGCTAGCGGGGAGATTTGAGCAGTTCTTC
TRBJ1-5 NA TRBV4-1 CASSQGVADSFEPQHF TGCGCCAGCAGCCAAGGAGTTGCGGATTCGTTCGAGCCCCAGCATTTT
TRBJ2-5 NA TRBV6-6 CASSPEGRETQYF TGTGCCAGCAGCCCCGAGGGGAGGGAGACCCAGTACTTC
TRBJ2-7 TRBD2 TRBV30 CAWSTTRTSERYEQYF TGTGCCTGGAGTACTACGAGGACTAGCGAGAGGTACGAGCAGTACTTC
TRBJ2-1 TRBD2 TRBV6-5 CASSYSSGTTRGEQFF TGTGCCAGCAGTTACTCGTCCGGGACTACTCGAGGTGAGCAGTTCTTC
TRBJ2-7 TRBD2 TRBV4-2 CASSQREGREQYF TGTGCCAGCAGCCAGCGGGAGGGGCGCGAGCAGTACTTC
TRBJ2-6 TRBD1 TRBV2 CASRGQGSGANVLTF TGTGCCAGCAGGGGACAGGGGTCTGGGGCCAACGTCCTGACTTTC
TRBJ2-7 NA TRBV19 CASSLGQPGLYEQYF TGTGCCAGTAGCTTAGGACAGCCGGGCCTCTACGAGCAGTACTTC
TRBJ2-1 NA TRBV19 CASSQTGLSSYNEQFF TGTGCCAGTAGCCAGACTGGACTTAGCTCCTACAATGAGCAGTTCTTC
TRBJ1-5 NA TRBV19 CASTNLRGQPQHF TGTGCCAGTACAAATCTTAGGGGTCAGCCCCAGCATTTT
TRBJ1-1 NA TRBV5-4 CASSLADTGGREAFF TGTGCCAGCAGCTTGGCTGACACGGGCGGGCGGGAAGCTTTCTTT
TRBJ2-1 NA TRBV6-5 CATNSAAGRQQFF TGTGCCACCAACTCGGCGGCGGGAAGGCAGCAGTTCTTC
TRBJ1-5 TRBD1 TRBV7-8 CASSLLRVYTSRDSNNQPQHF TGTGCCAGCAGCTTACTTAGAGTTTATACCAGCCGGGACAGCAATAATCAGCCCCAGCATTTT
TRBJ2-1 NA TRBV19 CASSHQGWVDEQFF TGTGCCAGTAGCCACCAGGGATGGGTCGATGAGCAGTTCTTC
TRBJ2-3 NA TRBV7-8 CASYPGSSTDTQYF TGTGCCAGCTACCCAGGATCTAGCACAGATACGCAGTATTTT
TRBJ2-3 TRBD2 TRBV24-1 CATGGLADPDTQYF TGTGCCACCGGGGGACTAGCGGATCCAGATACGCAGTATTTT
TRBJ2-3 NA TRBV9 CASSVYSGDTQYF TGTGCCAGCAGCGTATACAGCGGAGATACGCAGTATTTT
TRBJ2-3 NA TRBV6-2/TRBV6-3 CASSPRMDTQYF TGTGCCAGCAGTCCCAGGATGGATACGCAGTATTTT